Given below is one T cell receptor (beta chain) in context. The antigen remains undetermined. Germline CDR1 ENHRY, CDR2 SYGVKD. After removal of 0 bases from V and 4 bases from J, the junction contained 6 bases not matched to a gene. The CDR3 totals 17 residues. TCRdb itself ran the 5' RACE reads through MiXCR, one entry per CDR3 protein. The sample consists of around 490,000 distinct CDR3 sequences, roughly an eighth of them appearing once. The data were taken from a study of identical twins. General study points: Not following the same donors, the study drew its conclusions from cross-sectional statistical analysis. Cord blood beta clonotypes present at high abundance carried fewer insertions; no such pattern appeared in memory repertoires.

The sample was also reused in another study, on yellow fever vaccine responses in identical twins. That report adds: Twins' vaccine T cell responses reportedly seemed partly convergent and partly personalized.

The chain recombines TRBV10-3 with TRBJ2-2; 9 nucleotides match TRBD2. The sequenced sample was CD4+ T cells sorted from blood. This receptor was taken from a woman under 30 in good health. The chain's CDR3 is CAISESPSGVFTGELFF. CDR3 coding DNA: TGTGCCATCAGTGAGTCTCCTAGCGGGGTTTTCACCGGGGAGCTGTTTTTT.